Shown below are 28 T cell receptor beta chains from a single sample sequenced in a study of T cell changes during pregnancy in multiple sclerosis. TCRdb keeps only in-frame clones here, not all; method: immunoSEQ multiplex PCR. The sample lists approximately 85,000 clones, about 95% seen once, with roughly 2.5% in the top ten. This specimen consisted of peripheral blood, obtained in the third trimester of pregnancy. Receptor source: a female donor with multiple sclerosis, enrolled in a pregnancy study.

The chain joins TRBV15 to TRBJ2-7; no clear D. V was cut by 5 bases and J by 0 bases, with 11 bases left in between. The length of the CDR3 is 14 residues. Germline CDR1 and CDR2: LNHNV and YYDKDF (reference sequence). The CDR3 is CATSSQRSSYEQYF. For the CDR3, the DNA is TGTGCCACCAGCTCTCAAAGGAGCTCCTACGAGCAGTACTTC. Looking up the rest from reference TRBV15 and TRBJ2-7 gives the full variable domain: DAMVIQNPRYQVTQFGKPVTLSCSQTLNHNVMYWYQQKSSQAPKLLFHYYDKDFNNEADTPDNFQSRRPNTSFCFLDIRSPGLGDTAMYLCATSSQRSSYEQYFGPGTRLTVT.

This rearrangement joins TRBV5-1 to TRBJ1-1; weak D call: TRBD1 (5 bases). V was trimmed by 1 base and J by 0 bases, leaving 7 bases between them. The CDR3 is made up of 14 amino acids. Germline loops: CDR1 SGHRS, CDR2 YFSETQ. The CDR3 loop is CASSLSDMNTEAFF. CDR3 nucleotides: TGCGCCAGCAGCTTGTCGGACATGAACACTGAAGCTTTCTTT.

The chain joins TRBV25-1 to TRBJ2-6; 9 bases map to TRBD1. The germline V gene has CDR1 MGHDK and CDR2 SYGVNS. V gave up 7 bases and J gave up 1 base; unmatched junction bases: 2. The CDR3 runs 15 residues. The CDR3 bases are TGTGCCAGCAATGGACAGGGGTCTGGGGCCAACGTCCTGACTTTC. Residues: CASNGQGSGANVLTF.

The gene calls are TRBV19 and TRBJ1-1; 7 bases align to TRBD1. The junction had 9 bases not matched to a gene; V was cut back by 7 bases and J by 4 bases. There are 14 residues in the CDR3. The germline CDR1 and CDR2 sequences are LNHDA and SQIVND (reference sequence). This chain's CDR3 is CASTSDRKATEAFF. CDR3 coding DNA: TGTGCCAGTACCTCGGACAGGAAGGCCACTGAAGCTTTCTTT.

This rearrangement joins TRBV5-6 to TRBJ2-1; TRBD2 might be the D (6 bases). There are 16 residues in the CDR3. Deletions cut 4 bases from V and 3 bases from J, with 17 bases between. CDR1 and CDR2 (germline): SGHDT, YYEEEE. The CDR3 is CASSQATSSLYNEQFF. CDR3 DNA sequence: TGTGCCAGCAGCCAAGCAACTAGCAGCCTCTACAATGAGCAGTTCTTC. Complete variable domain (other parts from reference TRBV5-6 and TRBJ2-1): DAGVTQSPTHLIKTRGQQVTLRCSPKSGHDTVSWYQQALGQGPQFIFQYYEEEERQRGNFPDRFSGHQFPNYSSELNVNALLLGDSALYLCASSQATSSLYNEQFFGPGTRLTVL.

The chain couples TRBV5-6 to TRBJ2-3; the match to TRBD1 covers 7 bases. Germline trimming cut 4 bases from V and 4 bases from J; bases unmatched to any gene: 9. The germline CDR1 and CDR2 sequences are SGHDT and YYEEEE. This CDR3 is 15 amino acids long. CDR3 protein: CASSRRGGSADTQYF. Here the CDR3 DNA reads TGTGCCAGCAGCCGCCGAGGGGGCTCTGCAGATACGCAGTATTTT.

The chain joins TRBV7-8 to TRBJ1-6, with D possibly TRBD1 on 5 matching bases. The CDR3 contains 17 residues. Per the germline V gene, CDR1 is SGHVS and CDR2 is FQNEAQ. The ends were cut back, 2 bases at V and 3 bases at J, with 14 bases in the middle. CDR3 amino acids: CASSLRGALYYNSPLHF. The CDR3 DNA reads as TGTGCCAGCAGCTTAAGGGGTGCGCTCTACTATAATTCACCCCTCCACTTT.

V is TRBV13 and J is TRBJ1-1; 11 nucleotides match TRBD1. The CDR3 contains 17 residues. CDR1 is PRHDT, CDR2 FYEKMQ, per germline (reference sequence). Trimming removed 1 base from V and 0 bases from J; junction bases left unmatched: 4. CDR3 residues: CASSLADRGLLNTEAFF. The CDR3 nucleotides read TGTGCCAGCAGCTTAGCGGACAGGGGGCTTTTGAACACTGAAGCTTTCTTT.

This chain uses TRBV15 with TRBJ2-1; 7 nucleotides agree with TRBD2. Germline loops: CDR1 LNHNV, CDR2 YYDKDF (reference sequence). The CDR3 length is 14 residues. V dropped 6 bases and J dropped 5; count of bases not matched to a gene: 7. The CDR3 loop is CATSVSGADNEQFF. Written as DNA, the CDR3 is TGTGCCACCAGTGTGAGCGGGGCCGACAATGAGCAGTTCTTC.

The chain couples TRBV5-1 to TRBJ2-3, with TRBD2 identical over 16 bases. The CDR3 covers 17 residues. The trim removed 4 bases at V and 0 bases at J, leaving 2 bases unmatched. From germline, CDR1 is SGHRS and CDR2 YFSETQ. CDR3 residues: CASSPGLAGGSTDTQYF. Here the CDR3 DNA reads TGCGCCAGCAGCCCGGGACTAGCGGGGGGGAGCACAGATACGCAGTATTTT.

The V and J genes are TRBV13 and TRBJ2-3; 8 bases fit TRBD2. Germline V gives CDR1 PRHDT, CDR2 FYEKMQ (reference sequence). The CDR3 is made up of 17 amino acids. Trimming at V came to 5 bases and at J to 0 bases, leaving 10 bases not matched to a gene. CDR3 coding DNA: TGTGCCAGCAGCCAAAACGGGGAGCGGGGGAGCACAGATACGCAGTATTTT. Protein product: CASSQNGERGSTDTQYF.

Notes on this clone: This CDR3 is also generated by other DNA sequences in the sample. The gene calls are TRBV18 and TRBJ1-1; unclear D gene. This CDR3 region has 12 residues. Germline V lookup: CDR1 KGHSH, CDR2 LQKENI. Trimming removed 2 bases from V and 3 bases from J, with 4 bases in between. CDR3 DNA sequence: TGTGCCAGCTCACCAGGAGACACTGAAGCTTTCTTT. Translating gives CASSPGDTEAFF.

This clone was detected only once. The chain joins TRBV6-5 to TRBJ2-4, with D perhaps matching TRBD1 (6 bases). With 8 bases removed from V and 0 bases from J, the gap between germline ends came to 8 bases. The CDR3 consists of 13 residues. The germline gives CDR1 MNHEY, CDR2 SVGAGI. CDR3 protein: CASGTSAKNIQYF. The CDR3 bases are TGTGCCAGCGGGACATCAGCCAAAAACATTCAGTACTTC.

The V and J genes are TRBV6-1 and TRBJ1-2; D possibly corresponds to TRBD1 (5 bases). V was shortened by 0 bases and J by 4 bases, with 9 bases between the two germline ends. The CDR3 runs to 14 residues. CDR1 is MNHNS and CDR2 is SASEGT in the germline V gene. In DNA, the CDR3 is TGTGCCAGCAGTGAAGCGGGGCAGGCCTATGGCTACACCTTC. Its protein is CASSEAGQAYGYTF.

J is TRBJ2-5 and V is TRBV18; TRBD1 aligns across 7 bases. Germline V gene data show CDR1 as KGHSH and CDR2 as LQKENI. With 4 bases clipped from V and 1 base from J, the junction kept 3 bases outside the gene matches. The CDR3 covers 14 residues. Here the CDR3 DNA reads TGTGCCAGCTCACTCCGGGACAGCCAAGAGACCCAGTACTTC. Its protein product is CASSLRDSQETQYF. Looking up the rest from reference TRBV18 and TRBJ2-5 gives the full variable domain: NAGVMQNPRHLVRRRGQEARLRCSPMKGHSHVYWYRQLPEEGLKFMVYLQKENIIDESGMPKERFSAEFPKEGPSILRIQQVVRGDSAAYFCASSLRDSQETQYFGPGTRLLVL.

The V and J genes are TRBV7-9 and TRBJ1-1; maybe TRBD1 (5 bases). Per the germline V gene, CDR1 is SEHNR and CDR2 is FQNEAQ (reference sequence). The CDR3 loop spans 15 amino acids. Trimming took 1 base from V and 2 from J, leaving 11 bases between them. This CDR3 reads CASSLVAGLNTEAFF. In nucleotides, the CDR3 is TGTGCCAGCAGCTTAGTCGCGGGGCTTAACACTGAAGCTTTCTTT.

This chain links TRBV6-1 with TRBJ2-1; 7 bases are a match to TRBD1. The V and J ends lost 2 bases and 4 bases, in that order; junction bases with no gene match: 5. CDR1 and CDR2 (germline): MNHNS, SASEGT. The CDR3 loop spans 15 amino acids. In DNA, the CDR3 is TGTGCCAGCAGTGAACCGGGACAGCTATACAATGAGCAGTTCTTC. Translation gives CASSEPGQLYNEQFF.

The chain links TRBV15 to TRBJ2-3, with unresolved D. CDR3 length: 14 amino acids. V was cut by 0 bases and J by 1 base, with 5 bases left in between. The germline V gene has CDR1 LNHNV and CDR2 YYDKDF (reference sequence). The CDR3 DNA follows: TGTGCCACCAGCAGAGATCCCGGCACAGATACGCAGTATTTT. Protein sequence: CATSRDPGTDTQYF.

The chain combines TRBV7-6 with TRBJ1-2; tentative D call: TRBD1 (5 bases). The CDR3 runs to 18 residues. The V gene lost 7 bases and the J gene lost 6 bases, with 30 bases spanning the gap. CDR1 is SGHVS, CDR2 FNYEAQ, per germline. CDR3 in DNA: TGTGCCAGCATTCTCACACGAGGGGAGGGATACGAACTTGATGGCTACACCTTC. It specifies CASILTRGEGYELDGYTF.

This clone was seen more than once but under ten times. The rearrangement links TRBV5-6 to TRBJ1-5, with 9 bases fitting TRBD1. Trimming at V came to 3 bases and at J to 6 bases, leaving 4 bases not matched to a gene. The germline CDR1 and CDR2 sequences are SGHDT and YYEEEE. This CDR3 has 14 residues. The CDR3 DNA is TGTGCCAGCAGCTGGGGACAGGGAAGTCAGCCCCAGCATTTT. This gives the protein CASSWGQGSQPQHF.

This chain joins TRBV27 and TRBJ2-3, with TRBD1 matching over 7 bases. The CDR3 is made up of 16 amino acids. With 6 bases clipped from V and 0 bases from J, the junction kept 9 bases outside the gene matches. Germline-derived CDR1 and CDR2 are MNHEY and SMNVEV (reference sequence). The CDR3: CASRVTGWSSTDTQYF. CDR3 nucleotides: TGTGCCAGCAGAGTGACAGGGTGGTCTAGCACAGATACGCAGTATTTT.

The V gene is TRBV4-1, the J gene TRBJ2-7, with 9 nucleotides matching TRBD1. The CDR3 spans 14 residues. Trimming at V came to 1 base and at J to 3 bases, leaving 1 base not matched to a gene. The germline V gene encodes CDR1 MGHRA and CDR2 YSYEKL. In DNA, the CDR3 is TGCGCCAGCAGCCAAGGACAGGGGGTCTACGAGCAGTACTTC. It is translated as CASSQGQGVYEQYF.

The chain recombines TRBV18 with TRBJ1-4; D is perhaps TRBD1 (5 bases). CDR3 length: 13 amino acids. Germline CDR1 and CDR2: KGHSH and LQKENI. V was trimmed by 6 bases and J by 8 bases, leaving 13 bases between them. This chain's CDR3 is CASSPQGFEKLFF. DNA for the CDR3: TGTGCCAGCTCTCCTCAGGGTTTCGAAAAACTGTTTTTT.

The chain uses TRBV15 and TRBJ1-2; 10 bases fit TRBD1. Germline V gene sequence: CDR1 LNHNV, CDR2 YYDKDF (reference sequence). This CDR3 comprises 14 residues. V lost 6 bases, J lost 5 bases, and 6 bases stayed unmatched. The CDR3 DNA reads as TGTGCCACCAGTGGGACAGGGGTCAAATATGGCTACACCTTC. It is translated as CATSGTGVKYGYTF.

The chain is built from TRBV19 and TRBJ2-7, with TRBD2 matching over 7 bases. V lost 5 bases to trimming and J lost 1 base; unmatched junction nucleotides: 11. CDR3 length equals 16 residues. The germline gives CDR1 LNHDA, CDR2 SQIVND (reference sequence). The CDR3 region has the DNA TGTGCCAGTAGTCCGCCCGGTGGAGCGGGGTCCTACGAGCAGTACTTC. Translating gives CASSPPGGAGSYEQYF.

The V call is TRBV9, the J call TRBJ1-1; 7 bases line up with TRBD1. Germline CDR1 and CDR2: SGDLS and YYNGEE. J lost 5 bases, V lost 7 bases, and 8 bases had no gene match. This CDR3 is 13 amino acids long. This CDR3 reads CASSKTGDTEAFF. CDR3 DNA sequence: TGTGCCAGCTCTAAAACAGGGGATACTGAAGCTTTCTTT.

The CDR3 reads CASSLEGGGAWSYNEQFF. Written as DNA, the CDR3 is TGCGCCAGCAGCTTGGAGGGCGGGGGGGCTTGGTCCTACAATGAGCAGTTCTTC. The chain couples TRBV5-1 to TRBJ2-1; 9 positions agree with TRBD2. V trimming: 0 bases; J trimming: 1 base; junction bases outside the gene matches: 8. The CDR3 sequence is 18 residues long. Germline assignment: CDR1 SGHRS and CDR2 YFSETQ. The variable domain in full, completed from reference TRBV5-1 and TRBJ2-1, reads KAGVTQTPRYLIKTRGQQVTLSCSPISGHRSVSWYQQTPGQGLQFLFEYFSETQRNKGNFPGRFSGRQFSNSRSEMNVSTLELGDSALYLCASSLEGGGAWSYNEQFFGPGTRLTVL.

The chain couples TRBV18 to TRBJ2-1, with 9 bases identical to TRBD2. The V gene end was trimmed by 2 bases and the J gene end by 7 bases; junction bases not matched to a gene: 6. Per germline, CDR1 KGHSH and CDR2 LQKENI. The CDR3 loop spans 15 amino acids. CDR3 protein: CASSPGGGAHNEQFF. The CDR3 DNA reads TGTGCCAGCTCACCAGGCGGGGGGGCCCATAATGAGCAGTTCTTC.